Below are 29 T cell receptor beta chains sequenced from a single sample in a study of cytomegalovirus exposure and HLA in healthy donors. The PCR had 60 Vbeta and 13 Jbeta primers. Sequencing was performed with immunoSEQ multiplex PCR; in TCRdb, only in-frame clones are kept and a portion is missing. The data hold around 110,000 clones, with around 81% observed a single time. The sample consisted of PBMCs. Source of these receptors: a woman aged 30 to 39 in good health and CMV-seronegative.

This clone was seen a single time. The chain has TRBV30 and TRBJ1-1, with D possibly being TRBD1 (6 bases). Germline V gene sequence: CDR1 GTSNPN, CDR2 SVGIG (reference sequence). The CDR3 contains 13 residues. The V end was cut by 2 bases, the J end by 4 bases, with 11 bases between. CDR3 residues: CAWSPQGVTEAFF. DNA for the CDR3: TGTGCCTGGAGTCCACAGGGTGTCACTGAAGCTTTCTTT.

This chain links TRBV28 with TRBJ2-7, with 11 positions matching TRBD1. J was trimmed by 2 bases and V by 8 bases; bases with no gene match: 8. The germline V gene encodes CDR1 MDHEN and CDR2 SYDVKM. This CDR3 is built from 15 residues. CDR3 DNA sequence: TGTGCCAGCCAACAACCGGGACAGGGGGCCTACGAGCAGTACTTC. This encodes CASQQPGQGAYEQYF.

This chain connects TRBV6-5 to TRBJ2-3; 8 positions match TRBD2. The CDR3 has 15 amino acids. CDR1 is MNHEY and CDR2 is SVGAGI in the germline V gene. V dropped 0 bases and J dropped 7; count of bases not matched to a gene: 6. The chain's CDR3 is CASSYSTTSANTQYF. The CDR3 DNA is TGTGCCAGCAGTTACTCGACGACTAGCGCTAATACGCAGTATTTT.

This rearrangement joins TRBV14 to TRBJ1-1; no clear D gene. V was trimmed by 5 bases and J by 6 bases, leaving 13 bases between them. CDR1 and CDR2 from the germline V gene are SGHDN and FVKESK. The CDR3 length is 13 residues. The CDR3 reads CASSFAGESEAFF. CDR3 bases: TGTGCCAGCAGCTTCGCCGGTGAATCTGAAGCTTTCTTT.

V and J are TRBV10-3 and TRBJ1-1, with TRBD1 matching 9 bases. J gave up 3 bases and V 9 bases, and 11 bases lay outside the gene matches. Germline loops: CDR1 ENHRY, CDR2 SYGVKD. This CDR3 contains 15 residues. CDR3 residues: CAIKDPQGADTEAFF. For the CDR3, the DNA is TGTGCCATTAAAGATCCACAGGGGGCGGACACTGAAGCTTTCTTT.

V gene TRBV7-9 combines with J gene TRBJ2-3, with 8 positions matching TRBD2. The CDR3 has 16 residues. After removal of 5 bases from V and 6 bases from J, the junction contained 13 bases not matched to a gene. Germline CDR1 reads SEHNR; CDR2 reads FQNEAQ (reference sequence). This CDR3 is CASSGLRREAGDTQYF. The CDR3 DNA is TGTGCCAGCAGCGGACTGCGGCGGGAGGCCGGGGATACGCAGTATTTT. The full variable domain, its missing parts supplied by reference TRBV7-9 and TRBJ2-3, is DTGVSQNPRHKITKRGQNVTFRCDPISEHNRLYWYRQTLGQGPEFLTYFQNEAQLEKSRLLSDRFSAERPKGSFSTLEIQRTEQGDSAMYLCASSGLRREAGDTQYFGPGTRLTVL.

Note on this clone: One end of the junction varies from germline; a read error may be responsible. The genes are TRBV7-9 and TRBJ2-7, with D perhaps matching TRBD2 (6 bases). Germline loops: CDR1 SEHNR, CDR2 FQNEAQ (reference sequence). This CDR3 is 14 amino acids long. The CDR3 spells CSSSPRDLVYEQYF. DNA of the CDR3: TGTTCCAGCAGCCCGAGGGACTTAGTCTACGAGCAGTACTTC.

A few counts support this clone. This sequence joins TRBV7-8 and TRBJ2-7; D unclear. Germline V gene data show CDR1 as SGHVS and CDR2 as FQNEAQ. V gave up 2 bases and J gave up 2 bases, with 13 bases separating them. The CDR3 is made up of 15 amino acids. CDR3 sequence (DNA): TGTGCCAGCAGCTTACTGTTCACTACCCCCTACGAGCAGTACTTC. Its protein product is CASSLLFTTPYEQYF. Full variable domain (missing parts from reference TRBV7-8 and TRBJ2-7): GAGVSQSPRYKVAKRGQDVALRCDPISGHVSLFWYQQALGQGPEFLTYFQNEAQLDKSGLPSDRFFAERPEGSVSTLKIQRTQQEDSAVYLCASSLLFTTPYEQYFGPGTRLTVT.

The V and J genes are TRBV6-1 and TRBJ1-1; D is uncertain. V lost 1 base, J lost 11 bases, and 14 bases lay in between. CDR1 MNHNS and CDR2 SASEGT come from the germline V gene. CDR3 length: 13 amino acids. The CDR3 DNA sequence: TGTGCCAGCAGTGAAGATGTTTCGGGGTGGGCTTTCTTT. This encodes CASSEDVSGWAFF.

This chain uses TRBV18 with TRBJ2-2, with 9 positions matching TRBD1. CDR3 size: 16 residues. CDR1 and CDR2 (germline): KGHSH, LQKENI. With 1 base clipped from V and 1 base from J, the junction kept 1 base outside the gene matches. CDR3: CASSPRQGGNTGELFF. The CDR3 DNA reads as TGTGCCAGCTCACCACGACAGGGGGGGAACACCGGGGAGCTGTTTTTT.

This clone was found a few times. V usage is TRBV6-5 and J usage is TRBJ2-7; D possibly corresponds to TRBD1 (6 bases). There are 15 residues in the CDR3. CDR1 MNHEY and CDR2 SVGAGI come from the germline V gene. The germline V and J ends were trimmed by 6 bases and 4 bases, with 19 bases remaining between them. Written as DNA, the CDR3 is TGTGCCAGCAGGGAAAGAGAACAGGGAGAATACGAGCAGTACTTC. Translation: CASREREQGEYEQYF.

This sequence joins TRBV28 and TRBJ2-7; tentative D call: TRBD1 (6 bases). The CDR3 loop spans 15 amino acids. Germline assignment: CDR1 MDHEN and CDR2 SYDVKM. Trimming removed 7 bases from V and 4 bases from J, with 20 bases in between. CDR3 bases: TGTGCCAGCACTTCCCTACAGGGTATCGGTTACGAGCAGTACTTC. It yields the protein CASTSLQGIGYEQYF.

The chain combines TRBV9 with TRBJ2-3; D is possibly TRBD2 (6 bases). Germline loops: CDR1 SGDLS, CDR2 YYNGEE. This CDR3 has 14 amino acids. Trimming shortened V by 2 bases and J by 6 bases, and 13 bases separated the two germline ends. The CDR3 region is CASSVLGGRDTQYF. In nucleotides, the CDR3 is TGTGCCAGCAGCGTTCTGGGTGGGAGGGATACGCAGTATTTT.

There are a few counts of this clone. This chain connects TRBV7-6 to TRBJ1-1, with TRBD1 matching 7 bases. The junction had 10 bases not matched to a gene; V was cut back by 5 bases and J by 10 bases. The germline gives CDR1 SGHVS, CDR2 FNYEAQ. CDR3 length: 13 residues. The CDR3 coding sequence is TGTGCCAGCAGCCAAGACAGGGTTGCTGCAGCTTTCTTT. Its protein product is CASSQDRVAAAFF.

This CDR3 is CASSPYGREGTDTQYF. In nucleotides, the CDR3 is TGTGCCAGCAGCCCATACGGGAGAGAGGGCACAGATACGCAGTATTTT. The V gene is TRBV7-9, the J gene TRBJ2-3, with D possibly matching TRBD2 (6 bases). The CDR3 runs 16 residues. V was pared by 5 bases and J by 1 base, with 16 bases between. Germline assignment: CDR1 SEHNR and CDR2 FQNEAQ (reference sequence).

The chain carries TRBV4-1 and TRBJ2-1; 7 positions agree with TRBD2. Germline CDR1 reads MGHRA; CDR2 reads YSYEKL. After removal of 2 bases from V and 3 bases from J, the junction contained 4 bases not matched to a gene. The CDR3 spans 15 residues. CDR3 protein: CASSQPASGYNEQFF. DNA of the CDR3: TGCGCCAGCAGCCAACCGGCTAGCGGCTACAATGAGCAGTTCTTC.

This chain connects TRBV10-1 to TRBJ2-3; TRBD2 aligns across 12 bases. Germline V CDR1 and CDR2: WNHNN, SYGVQD (reference sequence). There are 14 residues in the CDR3. V trimming: 0 bases; J trimming: 9 bases; junction bases outside the gene matches: 1. CDR3 in amino acids: CASSESTSGRTQYF. CDR3 DNA sequence: TGCGCCAGCAGTGAGTCAACTAGCGGGAGGACGCAGTATTTT.

The chain is built from TRBV5-5 and TRBJ2-2; TRBD1 aligns across 8 bases. Germline V gene lookup returns CDR1 SGHKS and CDR2 YYEKEE (reference sequence). The CDR3 runs 16 residues. The ends lost 4 bases at V and 4 bases at J; junction bases unmatched: 9. This CDR3 reads CASSLGRGRITGELFF. CDR3 DNA: TGTGCCAGCAGCCTGGGCAGGGGGCGGATCACCGGGGAGCTGTTTTTT.

Concerning this clone: One end of the junction does not line up with germline, which may come from a read error. This chain links TRBV19 with TRBJ2-1; TRBD2 matches at 7 bases. This CDR3 comprises 13 residues. Per germline, CDR1 LNHDA and CDR2 SQIVND (reference sequence). CDR3 in amino acids: CASSIGKRDEEFF. CDR3 DNA: TGTGCCAGTAGTATTGGTAAGCGGGATGAGGAGTTCTTC. The full variable domain, its missing parts supplied by reference TRBV19 and TRBJ2-1, is DGGITQSPKYLFRKEGQNVTLSCEQNLNHDAMYWYRQDPGQGLRLIYYSQIVNDFQKGDIAEGYSVSREKKESFPLTVTSAQKNPTAFYLCASSIGKRDEEFFGPGTRLTVL.

The table lists this clone with a few counts. The chain has TRBV4-1 and TRBJ1-1; 9 bases align to TRBD1. The CDR3 loop spans 15 amino acids. In germline, CDR1 is MGHRA, CDR2 YSYEKL. Trimming removed 9 bases from V and 2 bases from J; junction bases left unmatched: 10. The CDR3 here is CASEPDRGLNTEAFF. The DNA of the CDR3 is TGCGCCAGTGAGCCGGACAGGGGTCTTAACACTGAAGCTTTCTTT.

This clone was seen only a few times. This chain connects TRBV4-1 to TRBJ2-1; 11 bases align to TRBD2. This CDR3 contains 16 residues. CDR1 is MGHRA and CDR2 is YSYEKL in the germline V gene. The V and J ends lost 7 bases and 10 bases, in that order; junction bases with no gene match: 15. The CDR3 coding sequence is TGCGCCAGCACCCGCGAACTAGCGGGAGTCCACATGGAGCAGTTCTTC. Translation gives CASTRELAGVHMEQFF.

The chain couples TRBV6-7 to TRBJ2-7, with 15 bases that match TRBD2. TRBV6-7 is flagged as an ORF with uncertain function. The CDR3 has 22 residues. Trimming cost V 2 bases and J 3 bases; bases outside gene matches: 20. The CDR3 DNA is TGTGCCAGCAGTTACCCATTTTCTTGGACTAGCGGGAGGGCCCTCTCCGGCTACGAGCAGTACTTC. Translated, it gives CASSYPFSWTSGRALSGYEQYF.

The chain recombines TRBV13 with TRBJ2-1; 9 bases match TRBD1. The CDR3 contains 16 residues. J lost 4 bases, V lost 4 bases, and 8 bases had no gene match. Germline CDR1 and CDR2: PRHDT and FYEKMQ (reference sequence). The CDR3 here is CASSSQTGGSYNEQFF. CDR3 bases: TGTGCCAGCAGCTCCCAGACAGGGGGGTCGTACAATGAGCAGTTCTTC.

DNA for the CDR3: TGTGCCTGGAGTGTACGTCGCGGTAACTATGGCTACACCTTC. It translates to CAWSVRRGNYGYTF. The chain links TRBV30 to TRBJ1-2; D is undetermined. V was shortened by 0 bases and J by 1 base, with 9 bases between the two germline ends. Germline V gene sequence: CDR1 GTSNPN, CDR2 SVGIG (reference sequence). The CDR3 contains 14 residues.

The V and J genes are TRBV6-1 and TRBJ1-1; D uncertain. The CDR3 length is 12 residues. Between the trimmed V and J ends, which lost 0 bases and 10 bases, there was a span of 9 bases. Germline V gene data show CDR1 as MNHNS and CDR2 as SASEGT. CDR3 sequence reads: CASSEAGGRAFF. In DNA, the CDR3 is TGTGCCAGCAGTGAAGCGGGAGGGCGAGCTTTCTTT.

The V and J genes are TRBV7-9 and TRBJ2-7, with 13 bases identical to TRBD2. The V gene's germline CDR1 is SEHNR and CDR2 FQNEAQ (reference sequence). This CDR3 has 17 residues. The ends lost 4 bases at V and 1 base at J; junction bases unmatched: 7. The CDR3: CASSSATSGRSSYEQYF. The CDR3 DNA reads as TGTGCCAGCAGCTCCGCGACTAGCGGGAGGTCTTCCTACGAGCAGTACTTC. The full variable domain, in which reference TRBV7-9 and TRBJ2-7 provide the parts outside the CDR3, is DTGVSQNPRHKITKRGQNVTFRCDPISEHNRLYWYRQTLGQGPEFLTYFQNEAQLEKSRLLSDRFSAERPKGSFSTLEIQRTEQGDSAMYLCASSSATSGRSSYEQYFGPGTRLTVT.

A word on this clone: Other DNA sequences in this sample translate to the same CDR3. This chain uses TRBV28 with TRBJ1-5, with 7 bases lining up with TRBD1. V was clipped by 5 bases and J by 4 bases; unmatched bases: 2. Per germline, CDR1 MDHEN and CDR2 SYDVKM. This CDR3 comprises 13 residues. CDR3 coding DNA: TGTGCCAGCAGTCGACAGGGAAATCAGCCCCAGCATTTT. Its protein product is CASSRQGNQPQHF.

This rearrangement joins TRBV5-6 to TRBJ1-3; 8 nucleotides match TRBD1. The trim removed 4 bases at V and 3 bases at J, leaving 12 bases unmatched. This CDR3 region has 17 residues. Germline values: CDR1 SGHDT, CDR2 YYEEEE. The CDR3 sequence is CASSGFDRGIYGNTIYF. The CDR3 region has the DNA TGTGCCAGCAGCGGGTTCGACAGGGGAATATATGGAAACACCATATATTTT.

The V call is TRBV6-4, the J call TRBJ2-3, with a tentative D call TRBD1 (6 bases). Germline-derived CDR1 and CDR2 are MRHNA and SNTAGT. V was pared by 0 bases and J by 14 bases, with 18 bases between. The CDR3 is 14 residues long. The CDR3 reads CASSDSLSDRSRYF. CDR3 bases: TGTGCCAGCAGTGACTCGCTTTCGGACAGAAGCCGGTATTTT.